These 3 T cell receptor beta chains were sequenced from one sample in a study of human T cells and chemical hapten exposure (dated by TCRdb to about 2021). Libraries were made using RACE. Instrument used: NextSeq 500. Using fastp at Q25 and MiXCR, TCRdb reprocessed the public reads and kept productive beta chains. All rows with the same CDR3 protein become a single entry with the most common DNA and genes. The sample contains 100,000 or so distinct CDR3 sequences, less than 45% of them found a single time. The ten largest clones take up 2.5% to 3% of the sample. In light of the paper, this sample's time point label describes: patch test 3, about 24 weeks after DPC sensitization. Read against the paper, the sample's treatment or condition label means: therapeutic diphenylcyclopropenone sensitization with weekly scalp DPC. This sample comprised whole blood, obtained in connection with sensitization to the hapten diphenylcyclopropenone (DPC). These receptors came from a man aged 35 to 55 with alopecia areata. Some clones in this sample may be carry-over from other donors' samples.

V usage is TRBV10-3 and J usage is TRBJ2-7, with a weak D call TRBD2 (5 bases). Trimming pared 4 bases from V and 2 bases from J, leaving 15 bases between. There are 15 residues in the CDR3. Germline-derived CDR1 and CDR2 are ENHRY and SYGVKD. The CDR3 here is CAISGGHQEAYEQYV. The CDR3 nucleotides read TGTGCCATCAGTGGCGGGCACCAAGAAGCCTACGAGCAGTACGTC.

The gene calls are TRBV6-2 or TRBV6-3 and TRBJ2-6; 7 bases map to TRBD1. The CDR3 has 18 amino acids. The V segment lost 2 bases and the J segment 2 bases; nucleotides outside the gene matches: 9. CDR1 MNHEY and CDR2 SVGEGT come from the germline V gene. Here the CDR3 DNA reads TGTGCCAGCAGTTACAGGCAGGGGGAATCAACTGGGGCCAACGTCCTGACTTTC. Residues: CASSYRQGESTGANVLTF.

The chain carries TRBV11-1 and TRBJ1-1, with D unresolved. There are 17 residues in the CDR3. Trimming pared 2 bases from V and 0 bases from J, leaving 16 bases between. Germline CDR1 is SGHAT and CDR2 is FQDESV (reference sequence). This chain's CDR3 is CASSLRTARRMNTEAFF. Here the CDR3 DNA reads TGTGCCAGCAGCTTACGGACTGCAAGACGAATGAACACTGAAGCTTTCTTT. The full variable domain, rest sourced from reference TRBV11-1 and TRBJ1-1, is EAEVAQSPRYKITEKSQAVAFWCDPISGHATLYWYRQILGQGPELLVQFQDESVVDDSQLPKDRFSAERLKGVDSTLKIQPAELGDSAMYLCASSLRTARRMNTEAFFGQGTRLTVV.